This entry concerns a single T cell receptor beta chain. Trimming removed 0 bases at V and 0 bases at J, with 18 bases between. CDR1 is MGHRA, CDR2 YSYEKL, per germline. This CDR3 contains 19 residues. Clones were sequenced by immunoSEQ multiplex PCR, and TCRdb holds only the in-frame ones, with some missing. Of about 70,000 clones detected, roughly 94% appear once; the ten largest clones hold 0.58%. This entry belongs to a study of T cell changes during pregnancy in multiple sclerosis. The TCR was taken from a female donor with multiple sclerosis, enrolled in a pregnancy study. Sequences were derived from peripheral blood, sampled in the third trimester of pregnancy. The chain links TRBV4-1 to TRBJ1-5, with D perhaps matching TRBD1 (5 bases). The CDR3 loop is CASSQDGLAGGGSNQPQHF. In DNA, the CDR3 is TGCGCCAGCAGCCAAGACGGGTTGGCAGGCGGGGGTAGCAATCAGCCCCAGCATTTT.